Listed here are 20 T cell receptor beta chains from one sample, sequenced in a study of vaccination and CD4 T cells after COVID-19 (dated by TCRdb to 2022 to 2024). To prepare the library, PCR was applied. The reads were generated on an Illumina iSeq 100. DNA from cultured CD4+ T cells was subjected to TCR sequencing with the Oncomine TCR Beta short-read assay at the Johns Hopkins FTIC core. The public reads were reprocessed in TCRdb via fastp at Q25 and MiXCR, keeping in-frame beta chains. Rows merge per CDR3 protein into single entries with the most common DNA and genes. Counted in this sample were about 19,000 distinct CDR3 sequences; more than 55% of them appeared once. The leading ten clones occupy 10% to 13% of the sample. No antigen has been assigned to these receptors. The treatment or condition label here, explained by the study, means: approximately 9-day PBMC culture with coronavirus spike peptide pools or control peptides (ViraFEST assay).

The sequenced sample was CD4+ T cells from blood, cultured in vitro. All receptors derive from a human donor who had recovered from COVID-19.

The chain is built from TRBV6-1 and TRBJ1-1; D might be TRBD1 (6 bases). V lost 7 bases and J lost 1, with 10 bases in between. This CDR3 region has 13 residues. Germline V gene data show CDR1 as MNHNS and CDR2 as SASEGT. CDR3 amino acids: CASNSQGNTEAFF. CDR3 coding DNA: TGTGCCAGCAACTCACAGGGGAACACTGAAGCTTTCTTT.

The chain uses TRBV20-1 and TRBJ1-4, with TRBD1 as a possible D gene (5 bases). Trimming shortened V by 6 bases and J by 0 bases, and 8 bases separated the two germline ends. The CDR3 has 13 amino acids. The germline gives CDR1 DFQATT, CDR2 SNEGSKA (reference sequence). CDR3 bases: TGCAGTGCCCTGGACACAACTAATGAAAAACTGTTTTTT. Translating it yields CSALDTTNEKLFF.

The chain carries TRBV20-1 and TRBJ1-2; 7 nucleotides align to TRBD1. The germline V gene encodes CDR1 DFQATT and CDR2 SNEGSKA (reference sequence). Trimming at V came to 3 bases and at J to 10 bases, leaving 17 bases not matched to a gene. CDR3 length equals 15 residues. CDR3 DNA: TGCAGTGCTAGTTCCAACCCCCTCAAGACAGGGTTCTACACCTTC. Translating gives CSASSNPLKTGFYTF.

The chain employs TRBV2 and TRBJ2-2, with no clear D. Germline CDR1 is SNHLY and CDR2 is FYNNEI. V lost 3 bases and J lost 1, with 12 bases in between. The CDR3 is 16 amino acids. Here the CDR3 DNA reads TGTGCCAGCAGTGAGCAAGGGCGGTTGAACACCGGGGAGCTGTTTTTT. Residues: CASSEQGRLNTGELFF.

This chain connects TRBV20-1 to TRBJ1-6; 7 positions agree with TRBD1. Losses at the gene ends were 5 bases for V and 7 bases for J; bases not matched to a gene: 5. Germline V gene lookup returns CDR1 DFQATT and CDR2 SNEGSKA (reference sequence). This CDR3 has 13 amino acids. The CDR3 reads CSAGDRLNSPLHF. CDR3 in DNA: TGCAGTGCTGGGGACAGACTAAATTCACCCCTCCACTTT.

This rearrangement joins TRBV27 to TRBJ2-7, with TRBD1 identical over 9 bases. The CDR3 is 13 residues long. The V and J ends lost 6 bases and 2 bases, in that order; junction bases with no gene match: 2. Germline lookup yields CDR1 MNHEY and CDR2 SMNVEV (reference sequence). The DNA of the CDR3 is TGTGCCAGCAGGGGACAGGGTGCCTACGAGCAGTACTTC. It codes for CASRGQGAYEQYF.

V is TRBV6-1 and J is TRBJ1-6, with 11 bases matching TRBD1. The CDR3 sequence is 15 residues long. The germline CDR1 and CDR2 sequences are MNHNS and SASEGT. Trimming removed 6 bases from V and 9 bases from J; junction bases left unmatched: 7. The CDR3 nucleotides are TGTGCCAGCAGGGGGGGACAGGGGGGAATTTCACCCCTCCACTTT. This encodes CASRGGQGGISPLHF.

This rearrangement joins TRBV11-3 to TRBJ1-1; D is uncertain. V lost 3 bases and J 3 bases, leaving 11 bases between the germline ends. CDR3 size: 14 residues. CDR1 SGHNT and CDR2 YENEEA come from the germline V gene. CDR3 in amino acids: CASSLLGSDTEAFF. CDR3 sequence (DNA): TGTGCCAGCAGCTTGTTAGGGAGTGACACTGAAGCTTTCTTT.

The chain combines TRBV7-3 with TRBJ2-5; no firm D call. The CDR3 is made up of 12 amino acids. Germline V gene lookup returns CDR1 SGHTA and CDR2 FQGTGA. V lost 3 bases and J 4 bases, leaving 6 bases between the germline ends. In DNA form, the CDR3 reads TGTGCCAGCAGCTTTAATGGAGAGACCCAGTACTTC. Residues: CASSFNGETQYF.

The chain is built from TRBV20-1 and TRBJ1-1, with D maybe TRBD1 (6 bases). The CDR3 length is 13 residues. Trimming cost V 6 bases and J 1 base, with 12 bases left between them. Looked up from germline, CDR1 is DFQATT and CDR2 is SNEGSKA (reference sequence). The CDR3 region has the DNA TGCAGTGCAAAGGGGGTGTGGAACACTGAAGCTTTCTTT. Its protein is CSAKGVWNTEAFF.

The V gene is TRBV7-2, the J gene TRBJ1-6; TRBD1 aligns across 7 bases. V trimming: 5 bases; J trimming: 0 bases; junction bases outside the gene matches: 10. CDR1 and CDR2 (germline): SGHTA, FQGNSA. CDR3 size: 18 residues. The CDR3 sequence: CASSPRGGGTSYNSPLHF. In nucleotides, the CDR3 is TGTGCCAGCAGCCCCAGGGGGGGTGGAACCTCCTATAATTCACCCCTCCACTTT.

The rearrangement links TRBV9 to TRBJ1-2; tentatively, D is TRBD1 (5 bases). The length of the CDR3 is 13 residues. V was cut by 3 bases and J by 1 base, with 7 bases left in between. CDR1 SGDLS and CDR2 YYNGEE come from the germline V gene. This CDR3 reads CASSDRFNYGYTF. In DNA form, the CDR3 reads TGTGCCAGCAGCGACAGGTTTAACTATGGCTACACCTTC.

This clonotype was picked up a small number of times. CDR3 sequence reads: CSVDRGNGELFF. Written as DNA, the CDR3 is TGCAGCGTTGACCGGGGTAACGGGGAGCTGTTTTTT. The chain combines TRBV29-1 with TRBJ2-2; the D gene is possibly TRBD2 (5 bases). Germline V CDR1 and CDR2: SQVTM, ANQGSEA. This CDR3 has 12 residues. Trimming shortened V by 3 bases and J by 7 bases, and 9 bases separated the two germline ends.

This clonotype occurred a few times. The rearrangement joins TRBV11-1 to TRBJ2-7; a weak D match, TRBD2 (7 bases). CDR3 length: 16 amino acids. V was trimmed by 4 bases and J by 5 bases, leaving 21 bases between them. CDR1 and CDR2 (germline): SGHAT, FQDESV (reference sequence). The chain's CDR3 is CASSSDSSWDYNEQYF. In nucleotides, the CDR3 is TGTGCCAGCAGCTCGGACAGTAGCTGGGACTATAACGAGCAGTACTTC.

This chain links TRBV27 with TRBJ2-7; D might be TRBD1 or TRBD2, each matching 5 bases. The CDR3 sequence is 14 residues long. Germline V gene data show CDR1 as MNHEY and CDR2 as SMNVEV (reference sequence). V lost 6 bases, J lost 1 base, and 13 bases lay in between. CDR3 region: CASRRGRGSYEQYF. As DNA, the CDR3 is TGTGCCAGCAGGAGGGGACGGGGTTCCTACGAGCAGTACTTC.

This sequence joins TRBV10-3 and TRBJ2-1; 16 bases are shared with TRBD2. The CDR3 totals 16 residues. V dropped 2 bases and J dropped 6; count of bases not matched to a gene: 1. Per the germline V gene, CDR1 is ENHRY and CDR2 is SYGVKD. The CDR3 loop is CAISEGTSGRGNEQFF. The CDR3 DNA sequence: TGTGCCATCAGTGAGGGGACTAGCGGGAGGGGCAATGAGCAGTTCTTC.

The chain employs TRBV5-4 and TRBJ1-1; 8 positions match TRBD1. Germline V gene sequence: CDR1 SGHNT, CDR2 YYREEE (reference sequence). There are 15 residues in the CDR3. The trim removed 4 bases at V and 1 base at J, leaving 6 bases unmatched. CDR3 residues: CASSVPGGPNTEAFF. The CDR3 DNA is TGTGCCAGCAGCGTACCAGGGGGCCCGAACACTGAAGCTTTCTTT.

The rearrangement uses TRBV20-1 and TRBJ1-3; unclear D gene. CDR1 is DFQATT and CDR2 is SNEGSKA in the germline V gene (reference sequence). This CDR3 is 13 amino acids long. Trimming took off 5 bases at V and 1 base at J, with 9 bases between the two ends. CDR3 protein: CSARRFSGNTIYF. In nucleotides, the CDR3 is TGCAGTGCTCGACGGTTTTCTGGAAACACCATATATTTT.

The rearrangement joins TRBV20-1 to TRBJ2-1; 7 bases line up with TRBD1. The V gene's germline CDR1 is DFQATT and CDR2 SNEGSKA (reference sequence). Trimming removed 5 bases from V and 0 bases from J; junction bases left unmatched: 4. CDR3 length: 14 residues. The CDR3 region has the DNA TGCAGTGCTTCGGGACAGAGCTCCTACAATGAGCAGTTCTTC. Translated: CSASGQSSYNEQFF.

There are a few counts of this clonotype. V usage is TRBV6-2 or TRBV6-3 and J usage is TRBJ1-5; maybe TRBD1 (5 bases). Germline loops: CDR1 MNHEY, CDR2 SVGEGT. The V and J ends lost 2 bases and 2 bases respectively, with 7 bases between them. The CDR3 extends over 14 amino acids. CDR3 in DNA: TGTGCCAGCAGTTACGGGGGTGGCAATCAGCCCCAGCATTTT. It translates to CASSYGGGNQPQHF.